One T cell receptor (beta chain) is described in this entry. The data are from a study of shared clonotypes between healthy human individuals. The CDR3 totals 14 residues. CDR1 is MDHEN, CDR2 SYDVKM, per germline. Trimming stripped 0 bases from V and 2 bases from J, with 8 bases between. CD45RO-negative cells were positively selected for CCR7, leaving out terminally differentiated effector memory CD45RA+ cells. Profiling relied on immunoSEQ multiplex PCR, and the TCRdb table lists in-frame clones only, not all of them. The sample has 2 million to 2.5 million clones, just under 95% seen once. This clonotype was sampled from a man aged 18 to 35 in good health. The J gene is TRBJ2-7, the V gene TRBV28; possible D gene TRBD1, 5 bases. Sequencing input: naive CD8+ T cells sorted from blood. CDR3 sequence (DNA): TGTGCCAGCAGTTTATGGCAGGGAACCTACGAGCAGTACTTC. Protein: CASSLWQGTYEQYF.